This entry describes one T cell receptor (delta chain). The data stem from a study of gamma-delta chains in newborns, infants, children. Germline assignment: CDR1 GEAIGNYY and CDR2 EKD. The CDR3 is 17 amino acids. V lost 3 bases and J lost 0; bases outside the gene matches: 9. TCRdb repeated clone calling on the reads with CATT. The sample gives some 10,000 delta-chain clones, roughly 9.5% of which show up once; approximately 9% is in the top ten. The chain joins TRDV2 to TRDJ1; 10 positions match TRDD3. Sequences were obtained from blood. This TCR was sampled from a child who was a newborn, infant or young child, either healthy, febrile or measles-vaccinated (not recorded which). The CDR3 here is CACDYSGGYGYTDKLIF. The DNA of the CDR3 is TGTGCCTGTGACTACTCCGGGGGATACGGGTACACCGATAAACTCATCTTT.